A single sample is the source of the 3 T cell receptor beta chains below, sequenced in a study of Ad26.COV2.S vaccination and SARS-CoV-2 variants. Generated by immunoSEQ multiplex PCR, the TCRdb table keeps only in-frame clones and is missing some. The sample yields 350,000 to 400,000 clones, about nine tenths seen once. Treatment given: some 20 received Ad26.COV2.S at low or high dose, single or two shots; about 5 received placebo; per-sample allocation not given. Sampling happened 63 days after the first vaccine or placebo injection. Sample: peripheral blood, taken in a trial of Ad26.COV2.S vaccine versus placebo. The receptors come from a person between 18 and 59 years old who received the Ad26.COV2.S COVID-19 vaccine or a placebo.

This clone was counted only a few times. The genes are TRBV6-6 and TRBJ1-6; D gene unclear. The CDR3 runs to 16 residues. The V end was cut by 0 bases, the J end by 8 bases, with 14 bases between. Germline V gives CDR1 MNHNY, CDR2 SVGAGI (reference sequence). The chain's CDR3 is CASSYSNIRFDSPLHF. The CDR3 DNA reads as TGTGCCAGCAGTTACTCGAATATTCGGTTCGATTCACCCCTCCACTTT.

This chain joins TRBV6-5 and TRBJ1-1, with D maybe TRBD1 (6 bases). Germline V gene sequence: CDR1 MNHEY, CDR2 SVGAGI. This CDR3 comprises 14 residues. V lost 2 bases to trimming and J lost 7 bases, with 14 bases between them. The CDR3 loop is CASSYGGTGSEAFF. CDR3 bases: TGTGCCAGCAGTTACGGTGGAACAGGGAGTGAAGCTTTCTTT.

Details on this clone: The sample carries other DNA sequences with the same CDR3. The chain has TRBV19 and TRBJ1-1; D might be TRBD1 (6 bases). The V end lost 3 bases, the J end lost 4 bases, and 9 bases lay between the germline ends. Per the germline V gene, CDR1 is LNHDA and CDR2 is SQIVND (reference sequence). The CDR3 is 13 amino acids. The CDR3 DNA reads as TGTGCCAGTAGTATTCAAGGGGGCACTGAAGCTTTCTTT. Translating gives CASSIQGGTEAFF.